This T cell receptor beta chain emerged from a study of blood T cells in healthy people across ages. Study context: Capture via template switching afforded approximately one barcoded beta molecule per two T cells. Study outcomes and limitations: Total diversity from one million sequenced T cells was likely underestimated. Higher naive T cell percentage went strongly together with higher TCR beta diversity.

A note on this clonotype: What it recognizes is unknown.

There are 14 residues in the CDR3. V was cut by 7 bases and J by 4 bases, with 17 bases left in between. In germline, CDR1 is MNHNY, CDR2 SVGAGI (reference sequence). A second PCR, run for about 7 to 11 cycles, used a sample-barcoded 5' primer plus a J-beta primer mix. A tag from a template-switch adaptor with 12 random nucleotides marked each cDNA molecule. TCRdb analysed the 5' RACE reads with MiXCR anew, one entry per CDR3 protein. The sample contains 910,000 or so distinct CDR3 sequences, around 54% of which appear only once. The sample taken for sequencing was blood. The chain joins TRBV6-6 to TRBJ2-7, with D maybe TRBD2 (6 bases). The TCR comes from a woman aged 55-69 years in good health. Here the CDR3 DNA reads TGTGCCAGCAACGCCGGGGGAGCCAAGTACGAGCAGTACTTC. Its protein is CASNAGGAKYEQYF.